This paragraph reports one TCR beta chain. Its matching antigen is unknown. The source of the sample is a study of T-cell memory formation after mild COVID-19. Points from the study as a whole: CD4+ contracting clones were mainly CM and EM; CD8+ ones, EMRA. Memory from before infection featured some responding clones, which suggests cross-reactive memory joined.

Constant-segment primers served in 5'RACE that generated TCR alpha and TCR beta cDNA libraries bearing sample barcodes and UMIs. TCRdb called the 5' RACE reads again in MiXCR, with one record for every CDR3 protein. Of 150,000 to 200,000 distinct CDR3 sequences listed, about 14% are singletons. This clonotype was obtained from an adult woman who had mild COVID-19 (a few samples of this study predate the infection). Cell type and time point are not known. The material sequenced was PBMCs or a T cell subset sorted from them (not recorded which).

The CDR3 DNA follows: TGTGCCAGCGTTCTTGACAGGGTGAACTCTGGGGCCAACGTCCTGACTTTC. Translation gives CASVLDRVNSGANVLTF. The chain combines TRBV7-9 with TRBJ2-6; 7 bases line up with TRBD1. CDR3 length: 17 residues. V dropped 8 bases and J dropped 0; count of bases not matched to a gene: 10. Germline values: CDR1 SEHNR, CDR2 FQNEAQ (reference sequence).